These 13 T cell receptor beta chains share one sample of origin, sequenced in a study of T cells in localized non-small cell lung cancer. This table comes from immunoSEQ multiplex PCR, and its TCRdb copy is limited to in-frame clones, with some not included. The sample carries 1,500 or so clones, approximately 24% recorded once. The sequences come from normal lung tissue next to the tumor, collected before any cancer treatment. The receptors shown here come from a man aged 18 to 55 with stage II lung adenocarcinoma.

This clone was observed a handful of times. The chain uses TRBV6-8 and TRBJ2-7; TRBD1 aligns across 9 bases. The CDR3 contains 14 residues. Per germline, CDR1 MNHGY and CDR2 SAAAGT. V gave up 6 bases and J gave up 2 bases; unmatched junction bases: 5. The CDR3 spells CASSFGTGTYEQYF. For the CDR3, the DNA is TGTGCCAGCAGCTTCGGGACAGGGACCTACGAGCAGTACTTC.

The V call is TRBV11-3, the J call TRBJ2-1; 10 bases are a match to TRBD2. Germline-derived CDR1 and CDR2 are SGHNT and YENEEA. V dropped 4 bases and J dropped 4; count of bases not matched to a gene: 10. This CDR3 is 17 amino acids long. CDR3 sequence: CASSSGNPSGGYNEQFF. In nucleotides, the CDR3 is TGTGCCAGCAGCTCAGGCAATCCTAGCGGGGGTTACAATGAGCAGTTCTTC. The full variable domain, with the rest looked up from reference TRBV11-3 and TRBJ2-1, is EAGVVQSPRYKIIEKKQPVAFWCNPISGHNTLYWYLQNLGQGPELLIRYENEEAVDDSQLPKDRFSAERLKGVDSTLKIQPAELGDSAVYLCASSSGNPSGGYNEQFFGPGTRLTVL.

This clone occurred a few times. The chain carries TRBV11-3 and TRBJ2-7; D tentatively fits TRBD1 or TRBD2 (5 bases each). Germline-derived CDR1 and CDR2 are SGHNT and YENEEA. V was clipped by 5 bases and J by 2 bases, with 13 bases between them. The CDR3 is 14 amino acids. CDR3 DNA: TGTGCCAGCAGCACTACCCCGGGGCCCTACGAGCAGTACTTC. Its translation: CASSTTPGPYEQYF.

This clone showed up just a few times. This chain joins TRBV6-8 and TRBJ2-1; 10 bases are a match to TRBD2. Germline V gene lookup returns CDR1 MNHGY and CDR2 SAAAGT. The CDR3 spans 15 residues. V lost 7 bases to trimming and J lost 7 bases; unmatched junction nucleotides: 10. The CDR3 coding sequence is TGTGCCAGCACAAAGCGGGGGGGCTACGGAAATGAGCAGTTCTTC. Amino acids: CASTKRGGYGNEQFF.

This clone was seen a handful of times. The J gene is TRBJ2-7, the V gene TRBV11-3, with D perhaps TRBD1 or TRBD2 (6 bases each). The length of the CDR3 is 14 residues. The germline V gene encodes CDR1 SGHNT and CDR2 YENEEA. The V and J ends lost 5 bases and 5 bases respectively, with 16 bases between them. CDR3 nucleotides: TGTGCCAGCAGCCTTACTCCCGGGGGCCACGAGCAGTACTTC. Translated, it gives CASSLTPGGHEQYF. Using reference TRBV11-3 and TRBJ2-7 for the parts outside the CDR3, the full variable domain is EAGVVQSPRYKIIEKKQPVAFWCNPISGHNTLYWYLQNLGQGPELLIRYENEEAVDDSQLPKDRFSAERLKGVDSTLKIQPAELGDSAVYLCASSLTPGGHEQYFGPGTRLTVT.

The chain carries TRBV6-1 and TRBJ2-3; a weak D match, TRBD1 (6 bases). This CDR3 comprises 15 residues. Germline V CDR1 and CDR2: MNHNS, SASEGT. V gave up 0 bases and J gave up 8 bases, with 15 bases separating them. CDR3 region: CASSEARQPRGTQYF. The CDR3 nucleotides are TGTGCCAGCAGTGAAGCAAGGCAGCCCAGGGGTACGCAGTATTTT.

This clone appeared a few times. The CDR3 here is CASSEKTSTQETQYF. For the CDR3, the DNA is TGTGCCAGCAGCGAAAAAACTAGCACCCAAGAGACCCAGTACTTC. The V gene is TRBV11-3, the J gene TRBJ2-5; D is perhaps TRBD2 (6 bases). The CDR3 covers 15 residues. Per the germline V gene, CDR1 is SGHNT and CDR2 is YENEEA. V lost 5 bases to trimming and J lost 1 base, with 14 bases between them.

Only a few counts were recorded for this clone. The chain recombines TRBV6-8 with TRBJ2-5, with 12 bases lining up with TRBD2. J lost 5 bases, V lost 5 bases, and 9 bases had no gene match. The CDR3 is made up of 16 amino acids. CDR1 is MNHGY, CDR2 SAAAGT, per germline. This CDR3 reads CASSTSGTSGLETQYF. The CDR3 nucleotides read TGTGCCAGCAGTACCTCCGGGACTAGCGGGTTGGAGACCCAGTACTTC.

The CDR3 nucleotides are TGCAGCGCGAGGGGGCAGGGGAACACTGAAGCTTTCTTT. Its translation is CSARGQGNTEAFF. The chain links TRBV29-1 to TRBJ1-1; 7 nucleotides line up with TRBD1. The CDR3 extends over 13 amino acids. Trimming at V came to 7 bases and at J to 1 base, leaving 6 bases not matched to a gene. The germline gives CDR1 SQVTM, CDR2 ANQGSEA. Together with reference TRBV29-1 and TRBJ1-1, the CDR3 gives the full variable domain: SAVISQKPSRDICQRGTSLTIQCQVDSQVTMMFWYRQQPGQSLTLIATANQGSEATYESGFVIDKFPISRPNLTFSTLTVSNMSPEDSSIYLCSARGQGNTEAFFGQGTRLTVV.

This clone showed up just once. DNA of the CDR3: TGCAGCGTTGGAGGTACAGGGTTTAGCTACGAGCAGTACTTC. Translating gives CSVGGTGFSYEQYF. J is TRBJ2-7 and V is TRBV29-1, with a possible D match to TRBD1 (6 bases). Per the germline V gene, CDR1 is SQVTM and CDR2 is ANQGSEA. The germline V and J ends were trimmed by 4 bases and 3 bases, with 16 bases remaining between them. This CDR3 has 14 amino acids.

This chain connects TRBV18 to TRBJ2-6; D is ambiguous. V was shortened by 2 bases and J by 0 bases, with 5 bases between the two germline ends. This CDR3 region has 15 residues. CDR1 KGHSH and CDR2 LQKENI come from the germline V gene. The CDR3: CASSPAHSGANVLTF. DNA for the CDR3: TGTGCCAGCTCACCAGCCCACTCTGGGGCCAACGTCCTGACTTTC. The whole variable domain, remainder taken from reference TRBV18 and TRBJ2-6, is NAGVMQNPRHLVRRRGQEARLRCSPMKGHSHVYWYRQLPEEGLKFMVYLQKENIIDESGMPKERFSAEFPKEGPSILRIQQVVRGDSAAYFCASSPAHSGANVLTFGAGSRLTVL.

This clone appeared a few times. The gene calls are TRBV19 and TRBJ2-1; no definite D call. The V gene's germline CDR1 is LNHDA and CDR2 SQIVND (reference sequence). Deletions cut 2 bases from V and 9 bases from J, with 14 bases between. The CDR3 is 14 amino acids. The CDR3 sequence: CASSIRSDHGEQFF. CDR3 DNA: TGTGCCAGTAGTATAAGATCGGACCACGGTGAGCAGTTCTTC.

This clone is labeled large. V and J are TRBV4-1 and TRBJ2-5; possible D gene TRBD1, 5 bases. The germline CDR1 and CDR2 sequences are MGHRA and YSYEKL. Trimming removed 4 bases at V and 2 bases at J, with 8 bases between. CDR3 length: 13 residues. The CDR3 here is CASSPQGQETQYF. In nucleotides, the CDR3 is TGCGCCAGCAGCCCCCAGGGACAAGAGACCCAGTACTTC.